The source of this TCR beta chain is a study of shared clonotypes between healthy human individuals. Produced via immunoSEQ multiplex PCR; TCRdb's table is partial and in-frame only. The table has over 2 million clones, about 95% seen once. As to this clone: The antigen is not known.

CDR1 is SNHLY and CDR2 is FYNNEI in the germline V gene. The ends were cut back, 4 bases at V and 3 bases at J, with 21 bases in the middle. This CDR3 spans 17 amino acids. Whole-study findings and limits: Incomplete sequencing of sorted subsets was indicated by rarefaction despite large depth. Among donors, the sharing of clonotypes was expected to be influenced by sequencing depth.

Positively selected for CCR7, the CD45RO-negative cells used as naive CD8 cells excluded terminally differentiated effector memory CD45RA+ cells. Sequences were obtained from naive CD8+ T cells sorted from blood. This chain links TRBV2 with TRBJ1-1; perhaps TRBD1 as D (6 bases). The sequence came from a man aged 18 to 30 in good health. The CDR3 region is CASSVPAGGRGDTEAFF. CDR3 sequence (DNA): TGTGCCAGCAGTGTCCCCGCTGGGGGGAGGGGGGACACTGAAGCTTTCTTT.